Included here is one T cell receptor beta chain sequence, with context. Its antigen remains unknown. The data originate from a study of T cell responses to AZD1222 COVID-19 vaccine. Study observations and caveats: Clonal diversity was possibly underestimated, and the donors were mostly white British, with more females. Spike-specific TCR breadth rose after two AZD1222 doses, and depth rose as well. Unmutated variant regions reportedly attract nearly half of all spike-specific TCRs. Only after the peak T cell response were repertoires sampled.

Method: immunoSEQ multiplex PCR; TCRdb's copy keeps in-frame clones and lacks some. Of approximately 120,000 clones detected, roughly nine tenths appear once; the ten largest clones hold 4.2%. Germline V gene data show CDR1 as SGHNT and CDR2 as YENEEA. Trimming removed 5 bases from V and 7 bases from J; junction bases left unmatched: 3. The CDR3 runs 14 residues. The input for sequencing was peripheral blood, taken on day 0 of AZD1222 vaccination. The source of this sequence is an adult in good health. V is TRBV11-3 and J is TRBJ2-1; 12 bases match TRBD2. The CDR3 nucleotides are TGTGCCAGCAGCACGGGGACTAGCGGGAATGAGCAGTTCTTC. Translated, it gives CASSTGTSGNEQFF. The variable domain in full, with the rest retrieved from reference TRBV11-3 and TRBJ2-1, is EAGVVQSPRYKIIEKKQPVAFWCNPISGHNTLYWYLQNLGQGPELLIRYENEEAVDDSQLPKDRFSAERLKGVDSTLKIQPAELGDSAVYLCASSTGTSGNEQFFGPGTRLTVL.